Listed below are T cell receptor beta chains from one sample, sequenced in a study of blood T cell repertoires in COVID-19. Clones were read by immunoSEQ multiplex PCR, and TCRdb kept only the in-frame ones, dropping some. The sample gives more than 150,000 clones, 84% of which show up once; roughly 7% is in the top ten. The sample taken for sequencing was peripheral blood. Receptor source: a human donor in a cohort sampled during active COVID-19. The CDR3 runs from the conserved cysteine through the conserved F or W. The D gene is left open where the match is weak. Clone size is not always given. Where it is, it says once, few, many or a class for expanded clones.

>.|TRBD1|TRBJ1-4|TRBV19
TGTGCCAGCAGTTCCGGGGACAGAGGAGAAAAACTGTTTTTT
CASSSGDRGEKLFF
>few|.|TRBJ1-2|TRBV30
TGTGCCTGGGGACAGAGGTATGGCTACACCTTC
CAWGQRYGYTF
>.|TRBD1|TRBJ2-2|TRBV11-2
TGTGCCAGCAGCCCAGGGGGTTTGAACACCGGGGAGCTGTTTTTT
CASSPGGLNTGELFF
>.|.|TRBJ2-1|TRBV11-3
TGTGCCAGCAGCCCGTTCCGGGACACTTCCTACAATGAGCAGTTCTTC
CASSPFRDTSYNEQFF
>.|TRBD1|TRBJ2-7|TRBV11-2
TGTGCCAGCAGTACAGACAGGGTTATTTTTTACGAGCAGTACTTC
CASSTDRVIFYEQYF
>.|.|TRBJ2-7|TRBV5-1
TGCGCCAGCAGCCCTACAGCGGTTCTATCCGAGCAGTACTTC
CASSPTAVLSEQYF
>few|.|TRBJ1-1|TRBV18
TGTGCCAGCTCACGAGTGAACACTGAAGCTTTCTTT
CASSRVNTEAFF
>.|TRBD1|TRBJ1-1|TRBV2
TGTGCCAGCAGCCGACAGGGCCGAATGAACGTTGGTGAAGCTTTCTTT
CASSRQGRMNVGEAFF
>.|TRBD1|TRBJ1-1|TRBV5-1
TGCGCCAGCAGCTTGGGCCCCGCACAGGGGAACGCTGAAGCTTTCTTT
CASSLGPAQGNAEAFF
>.|.|TRBJ1-4|TRBV5-1
TGCGCCAGCAGCTCCTACCGTAATGAAAAACTGTTTTTT
CASSSYRNEKLFF
>.|.|TRBJ1-4|TRBV24-1
TGTGCCACCAGTGATTTGGGAAGGGGTAAAGGGGGAAAACTGTTTTTT
CATSDLGRGKGGKLFF
>.|TRBD1|TRBJ2-5|TRBV5-6
TGTGCCAGCAGCTTGGAAAGACAGGGTATGGAGACCCAGTACTTC
CASSLERQGMETQYF
>.|.|TRBJ2-5|TRBV5-6
TGTGCCAGCAGCTTTATTCAGTCAGGCCACGGTGAAGAGACCCAGTACTTC
CASSFIQSGHGEETQYF
>.|.|TRBJ1-1|TRBV30
TGTGCCTGCCAAGAAGGGGGCACTGAAGCTTTCTTT
CACQEGGTEAFF
>.|.|TRBJ1-2|TRBV4-1
TGCGCCAGCAGCCAAGGAGAGGGAGGCGGCTACACCTTC
CASSQGEGGGYTF
>.|TRBD1|TRBJ2-7|TRBV9
TGTGCCAGCAGCTTATCCGACAGGGCCTCAACCGAGCAGTACTTC
CASSLSDRASTEQYF
>.|.|TRBJ2-7|TRBV20-1
TGCAGTGCTAGTGTAGCTGGCGAGCAGTACTTC
CSASVAGEQYF
>few|.|TRBJ1-1|TRBV5-1
TGCGCCAGCAGAGCATCGGGAACGAACACTGAAGCTTTCTTT
CASRASGTNTEAFF
>.|.|TRBJ1-5|TRBV4-1
TGCGCCAGCAGCTCAGGCCAGGGCAATCAGCCCCAGCATTTT
CASSSGQGNQPQHF
>once|TRBD1|TRBJ1-1|TRBV19
TGTGCCAGTAGTCCAACAGGGGGGGGGTACACTGAAGCTTTCTTT
CASSPTGGGYTEAFF
>.|.|TRBJ2-7|TRBV4-1
TGCGCCAGCAGCCAACTTGGGGGGAGCTTCTACGAGCAGTACTTC
CASSQLGGSFYEQYF
>.|.|TRBJ1-2|TRBV3-1/TRBV3-2
TGTGCCAGCAGCCAAGATTCCAGGGTAGGGGGCTACACCTTC
CASSQDSRVGGYTF
>.|TRBD2|TRBJ2-1|TRBV4-1
TGCGCCAGCAGCCTACAGTCGCGGGGGGGGTATGAGCAGTTCTTC
CASSLQSRGGYEQFF
>.|.|TRBJ2-6|TRBV11-1
TGTGCCAGCAGTCCTCTCCGTACTGGGGCCAACGTCCTGACTTTC
CASSPLRTGANVLTF